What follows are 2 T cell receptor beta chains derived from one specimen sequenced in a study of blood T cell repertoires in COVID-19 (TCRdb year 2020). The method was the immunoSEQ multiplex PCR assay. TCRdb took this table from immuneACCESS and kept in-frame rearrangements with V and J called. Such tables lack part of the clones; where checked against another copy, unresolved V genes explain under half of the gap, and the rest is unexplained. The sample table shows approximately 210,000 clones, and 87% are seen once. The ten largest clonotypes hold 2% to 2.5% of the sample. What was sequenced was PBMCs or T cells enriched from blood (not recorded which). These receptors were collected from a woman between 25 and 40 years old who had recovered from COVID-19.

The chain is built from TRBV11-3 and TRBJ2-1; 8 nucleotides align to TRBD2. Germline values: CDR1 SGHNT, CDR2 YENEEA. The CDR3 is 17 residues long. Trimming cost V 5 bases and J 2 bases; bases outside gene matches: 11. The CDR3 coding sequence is TGTGCCAGCAGCCAACAAGCGAGCGGGAGCGCCTACAATGAGCAGTTCTTC. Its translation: CASSQQASGSAYNEQFF.

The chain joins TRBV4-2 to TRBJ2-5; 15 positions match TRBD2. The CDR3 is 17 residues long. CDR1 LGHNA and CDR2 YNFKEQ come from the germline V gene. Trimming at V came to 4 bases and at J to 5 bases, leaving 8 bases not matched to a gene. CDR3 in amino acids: CASSPSRGTSGRETQYF. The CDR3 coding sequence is TGTGCCAGCAGCCCCTCGAGAGGGACTAGCGGGAGGGAGACCCAGTACTTC.